The 3 T cell receptor beta chains given below trace back to one sample, sequenced in a study of molecular identifiers for immune sequencing clone quantification. MiXCR, applied by TCRdb to the PCR reads, yields one record per CDR3 protein. The sample lists over 550,000 distinct CDR3 sequences; 25% were seen once. Sequencing was done on a sample of naive CD8+ T cells from blood, with Jurkat cell RNA spiked in. This sample's subset: FACS-sorted CD8+CD4-CCR7+CD45RA+ naive T cells. These receptors all come from a human donor in good health. Some libraries in this study had Jurkat cell RNA spiked in.

About this clonotype itself: A read error may be the cause here, since a much bigger clone is one base away. V usage is TRBV12-3 or TRBV12-4 and J usage is TRBJ2-3, with a weak D call TRBD1 (5 bases). The DNA end favors TRBJ1-5, so the J call may be wrong. The CDR3 is made up of 19 amino acids. The CDR3: CASRKGRAGEGGVPDTQHF. CDR3 DNA sequence: TGTGCCAGCAGAAAAGGAAGAGCGGGGGAGGGCGGAGTCCCAGATACGCAGCATTTT.

This clonotype was recorded at least ten times. J is TRBJ2-7 and V is TRBV7-2; a possible D gene is TRBD2 (5 bases). The V end lost 5 bases, the J end lost 2 bases, and 13 bases lay between the germline ends. This CDR3 is 14 amino acids long. Germline V gives CDR1 SGHTA, CDR2 FQGNSA. CDR3 in amino acids: CASSRPEAPYEQYF. The CDR3 region has the DNA TGTGCCAGCAGCCGTCCGGAGGCCCCCTACGAGCAGTACTTC.

The genes are TRBV2 and TRBJ2-7; the match to TRBD2 covers 7 bases. The J segment lost 2 bases and the V segment lost 2 bases, leaving 6 bases of the junction unmatched. The germline V gene encodes CDR1 SNHLY and CDR2 FYNNEI. This CDR3 region has 15 residues. CDR3 protein: CASSECSGEPYEQYF. The CDR3 nucleotides read TGTGCCAGCAGTGAATGCAGCGGGGAGCCCTACGAGCAGTACTTC.